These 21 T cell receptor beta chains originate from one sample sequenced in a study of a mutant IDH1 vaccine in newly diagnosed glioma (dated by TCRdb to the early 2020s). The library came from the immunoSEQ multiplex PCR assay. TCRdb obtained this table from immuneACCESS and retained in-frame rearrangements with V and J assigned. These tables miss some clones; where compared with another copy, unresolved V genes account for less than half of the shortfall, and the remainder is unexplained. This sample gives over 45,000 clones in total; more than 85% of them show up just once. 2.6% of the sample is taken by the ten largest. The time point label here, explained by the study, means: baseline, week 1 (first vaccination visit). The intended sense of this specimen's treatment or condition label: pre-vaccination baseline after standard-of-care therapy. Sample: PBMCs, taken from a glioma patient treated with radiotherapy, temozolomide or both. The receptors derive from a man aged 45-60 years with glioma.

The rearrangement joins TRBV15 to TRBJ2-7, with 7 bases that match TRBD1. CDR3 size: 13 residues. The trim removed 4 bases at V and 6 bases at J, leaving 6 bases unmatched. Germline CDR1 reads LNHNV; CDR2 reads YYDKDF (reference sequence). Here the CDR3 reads CATSTNRGGEQYF. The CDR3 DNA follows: TGTGCCACCAGCACAAACAGGGGCGGCGAGCAGTACTTC.

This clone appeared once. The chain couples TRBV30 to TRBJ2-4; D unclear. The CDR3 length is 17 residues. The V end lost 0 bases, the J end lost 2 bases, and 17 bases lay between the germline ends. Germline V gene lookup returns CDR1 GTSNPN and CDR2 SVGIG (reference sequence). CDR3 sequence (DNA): TGTGCCTGGAGTGTACCTCGGGCCTTTCTACCCAAAAACATTCAGTACTTC. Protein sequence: CAWSVPRAFLPKNIQYF.

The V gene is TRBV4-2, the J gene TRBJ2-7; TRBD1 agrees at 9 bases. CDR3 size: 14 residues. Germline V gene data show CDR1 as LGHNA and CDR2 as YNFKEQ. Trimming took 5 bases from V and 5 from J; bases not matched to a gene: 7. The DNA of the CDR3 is TGTGCCAGCAGCGGAACAGGGGGCGTCGACGAGCAGTACTTC. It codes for CASSGTGGVDEQYF.

The CDR3 loop is CASGDRGGADEQYF. Written as DNA, the CDR3 is TGCGCCAGCGGGGACAGGGGGGGTGCCGACGAGCAGTACTTC. The rearrangement links TRBV5-1 to TRBJ2-7; 11 positions match TRBD1. The CDR3 consists of 14 residues. J lost 5 bases, V lost 7 bases, and 8 bases had no gene match. The germline gives CDR1 SGHRS, CDR2 YFSETQ.

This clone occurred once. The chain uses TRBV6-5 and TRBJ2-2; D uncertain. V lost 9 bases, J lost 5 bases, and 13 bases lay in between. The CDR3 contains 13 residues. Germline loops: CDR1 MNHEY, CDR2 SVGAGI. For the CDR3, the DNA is TGTGCCAGTGGGATTGATAGGACCGGGGAGCTGTTTTTT. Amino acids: CASGIDRTGELFF.

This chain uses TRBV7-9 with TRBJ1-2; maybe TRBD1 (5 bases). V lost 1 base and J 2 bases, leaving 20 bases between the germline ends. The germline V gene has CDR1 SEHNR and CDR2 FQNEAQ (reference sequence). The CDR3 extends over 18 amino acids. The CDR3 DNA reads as TGTGCCAGCAGCTTAGGGCGGGGCACGACCCTAAAGAACTATGGCTACACCTTC. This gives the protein CASSLGRGTTLKNYGYTF.

The CDR3 DNA reads as TGCGCCAGCAGCCAAGCGCCTAGCGACGAGCAGTACTTC. This encodes CASSQAPSDEQYF. The rearrangement links TRBV4-1 to TRBJ2-7; the D gene is possibly TRBD2 (6 bases). V lost 1 base, J lost 5 bases, and 9 bases lay in between. This CDR3 region has 13 residues. The germline gives CDR1 MGHRA, CDR2 YSYEKL.

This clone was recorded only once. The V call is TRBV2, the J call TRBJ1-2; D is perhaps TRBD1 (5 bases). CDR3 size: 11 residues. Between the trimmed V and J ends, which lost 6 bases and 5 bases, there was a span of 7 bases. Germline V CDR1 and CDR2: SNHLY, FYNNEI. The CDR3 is CASSSGYGYTF. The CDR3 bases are TGTGCCAGCAGCTCAGGGTATGGCTACACCTTC.

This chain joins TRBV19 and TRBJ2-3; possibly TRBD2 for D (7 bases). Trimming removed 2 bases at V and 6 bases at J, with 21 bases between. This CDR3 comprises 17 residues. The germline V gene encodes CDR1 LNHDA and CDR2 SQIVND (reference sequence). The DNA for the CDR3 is TGTGCCAGTAGTATACGCCTCGGGGGGCCCCGGGGGGATACGCAGTATTTT. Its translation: CASSIRLGGPRGDTQYF.

CDR3: CASLRGRDEKLFF. The CDR3 DNA reads as TGTGCCAGCCTTCGGGGGAGGGATGAAAAACTGTTTTTT. This chain uses TRBV6-6 with TRBJ1-4; D perhaps matches TRBD1 (5 bases). There are 13 residues in the CDR3. Trimming removed 8 bases from V and 6 bases from J, with 13 bases in between. Germline-derived CDR1 and CDR2 are MNHNY and SVGAGI (reference sequence).

CDR3 bases: TGTGCCAGCAGTGTAGAAGGGCGGATCGACACCATATATTTT. This translates into CASSVEGRIDTIYF. V gene TRBV6-1 combines with J gene TRBJ1-3; D unclear. In germline, CDR1 is MNHNS, CDR2 SASEGT. Between the trimmed V and J ends, which lost 4 bases and 8 bases, there was a span of 15 bases. The CDR3 loop spans 14 amino acids.

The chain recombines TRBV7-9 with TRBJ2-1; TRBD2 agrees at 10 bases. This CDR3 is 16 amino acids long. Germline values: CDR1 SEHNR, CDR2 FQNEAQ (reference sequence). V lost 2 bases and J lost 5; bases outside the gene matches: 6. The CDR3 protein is CASSLIKGLADNEQFF. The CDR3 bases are TGTGCCAGCAGCTTAATAAAAGGACTAGCGGACAATGAGCAGTTCTTC.

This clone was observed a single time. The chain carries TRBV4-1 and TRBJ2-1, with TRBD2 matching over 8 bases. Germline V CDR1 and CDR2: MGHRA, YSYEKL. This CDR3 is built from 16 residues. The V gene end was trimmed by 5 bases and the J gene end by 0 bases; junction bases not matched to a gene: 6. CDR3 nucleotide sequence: TGCGCCAGCAGCGACATAGCGGGGAGCTCCTACAATGAGCAGTTCTTC. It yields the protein CASSDIAGSSYNEQFF.

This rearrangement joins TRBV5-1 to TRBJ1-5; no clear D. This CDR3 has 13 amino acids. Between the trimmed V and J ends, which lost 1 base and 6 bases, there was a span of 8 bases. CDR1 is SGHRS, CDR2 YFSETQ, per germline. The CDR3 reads CASSLIRPQPQHF. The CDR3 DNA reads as TGCGCCAGCAGCTTGATCAGGCCTCAGCCCCAGCATTTT.

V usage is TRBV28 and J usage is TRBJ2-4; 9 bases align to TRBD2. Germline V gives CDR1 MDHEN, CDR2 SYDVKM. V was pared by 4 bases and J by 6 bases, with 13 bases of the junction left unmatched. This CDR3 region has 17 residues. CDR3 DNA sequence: TGTGCCAGCAGTTCCTCCCTGACTAGCGGAGGGGGAAACATTCAGTACTTC. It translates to CASSSSLTSGGGNIQYF.

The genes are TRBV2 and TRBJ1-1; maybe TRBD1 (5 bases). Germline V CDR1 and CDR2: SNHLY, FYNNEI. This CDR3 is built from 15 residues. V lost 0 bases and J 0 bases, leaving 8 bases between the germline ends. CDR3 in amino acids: CASSEAPRVNTEAFF. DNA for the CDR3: TGTGCCAGCAGTGAAGCGCCCAGGGTGAACACTGAAGCTTTCTTT.

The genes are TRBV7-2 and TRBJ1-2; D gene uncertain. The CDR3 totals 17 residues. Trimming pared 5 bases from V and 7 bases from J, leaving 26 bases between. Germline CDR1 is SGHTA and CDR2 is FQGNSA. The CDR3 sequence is CASSPRNGRTGFGGYTF. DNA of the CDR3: TGTGCCAGCAGCCCCCGCAACGGCCGTACCGGGTTCGGTGGCTACACCTTC.

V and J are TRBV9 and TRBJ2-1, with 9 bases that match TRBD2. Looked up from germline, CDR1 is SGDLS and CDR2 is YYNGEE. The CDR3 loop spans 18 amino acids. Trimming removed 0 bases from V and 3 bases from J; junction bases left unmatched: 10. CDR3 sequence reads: CASSVAGSGGIIYNEQFF. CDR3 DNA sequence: TGTGCCAGCAGCGTAGCAGGTAGCGGGGGTATAATCTACAATGAGCAGTTCTTC. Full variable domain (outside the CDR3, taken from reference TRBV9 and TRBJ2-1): DSGVTQTPKHLITATGQRVTLRCSPRSGDLSVYWYQQSLDQGLQFLIQYYNGEERAKGNILERFSAQQFPDLHSELNLSSLELGDSALYFCASSVAGSGGIIYNEQFFGPGTRLTVL.

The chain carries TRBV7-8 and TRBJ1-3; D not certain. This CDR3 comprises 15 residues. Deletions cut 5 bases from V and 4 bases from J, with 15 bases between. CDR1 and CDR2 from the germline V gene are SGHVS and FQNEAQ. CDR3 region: CASSIGSPGGNTIYF. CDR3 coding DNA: TGTGCCAGCAGCATAGGATCCCCCGGGGGAAACACCATATATTTT.

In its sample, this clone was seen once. In DNA, the CDR3 is TGTGCCAGCAGAGACCGGGCCTTGAATCAGCCCCAGCATTTT. It encodes CASRDRALNQPQHF. The rearrangement joins TRBV27 to TRBJ1-5; D unclear. V was trimmed by 6 bases and J by 4 bases, leaving 13 bases between them. CDR1 and CDR2 from the germline V gene are MNHEY and SMNVEV (reference sequence). The CDR3 consists of 14 residues.

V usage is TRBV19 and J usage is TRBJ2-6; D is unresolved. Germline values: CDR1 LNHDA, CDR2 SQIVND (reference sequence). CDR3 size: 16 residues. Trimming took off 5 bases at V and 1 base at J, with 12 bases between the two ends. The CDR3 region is CASSRTHVSGANVLTF. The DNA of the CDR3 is TGTGCCAGTAGTCGTACACACGTGTCTGGGGCCAACGTCCTGACTTTC.